This T cell receptor beta chain was documented in a study of spatial heterogeneity in lung cancer. Study-wide context: Follow-up PBMC samples were sequenced when available, at a median of roughly 25 months after resection. The study observed each unique TCR and UMI combination more than ten times on average in raw reads.

Trimming cost V 2 bases and J 1 base; bases outside gene matches: 6. The CDR3 consists of 16 residues. CDR1 is SGHDT and CDR2 is YYEEEE in the germline V gene. Indicated time point: blood at routine non-recurrence follow-up after resection. Tumor, nontumor lung or frozen PBMC supplied whole RNA that was sequenced unsorted. The library protocol tagged each TCR cDNA with a unique molecular identifier. One entry per CDR3 protein, called by TCRdb with MiXCR from the 5' RACE reads. The sample records about 20,000 distinct CDR3 sequences, 9% to 10% being singletons. This clonotype occurred a few times. This specimen consisted of PBMCs, obtained at follow-up. This receptor was identified in a female donor with early-stage non-small cell lung cancer. The chain combines TRBV5-6 with TRBJ2-5, with 9 bases that match TRBD2. The CDR3 reads CASSFGLAGTQETQYF. The CDR3 bases are TGTGCCAGCAGCTTTGGGCTAGCGGGGACCCAAGAGACCCAGTACTTC.